Each of the 20 T cell receptor beta chains below was sequenced from the same sample in a study of T cells after yellow fever vaccination. TCRdb analysed the 5' RACE reads with MiXCR anew, one entry per CDR3 protein. The sample has roughly 120,000 distinct CDR3 sequences, 7.4% seen once. The sequencing used CD4+ T cells sorted from PBMCs, collected roughly 10 days after the first yellow fever vaccination. The origin of the receptors is a man between 18 and 35 years old who received the YFV17D yellow fever vaccine.

This clonotype came up a few times. The V gene is TRBV9, the J gene TRBJ2-1, with 11 positions matching TRBD2. Germline trimming cut 2 bases from V and 5 bases from J; bases unmatched to any gene: 9. CDR3 length: 17 amino acids. Germline V gives CDR1 SGDLS, CDR2 YYNGEE. The CDR3 nucleotides are TGTGCCAGCAGCGTTGGGCCCGGGACTAGCGGTCACAATGAGCAGTTCTTC. Amino acids: CASSVGPGTSGHNEQFF.

This clonotype was counted many times. V and J are TRBV7-9 and TRBJ1-6; D gene unclear. Between the trimmed V and J ends, which lost 3 bases and 14 bases, there was a span of 14 bases. The germline V gene encodes CDR1 SEHNR and CDR2 FQNEAQ (reference sequence). There are 13 residues in the CDR3. This CDR3 reads CASSFKTGEALHF. The CDR3, as DNA: TGTGCCAGCAGCTTTAAGACGGGTGAGGCCCTCCACTTT.

This clonotype counts as medium-sized. The chain recombines TRBV7-2 with TRBJ2-5, with 13 nucleotides matching TRBD2. The length of the CDR3 is 17 residues. V was pared by 1 base and J by 2 bases, with 4 bases of the junction left unmatched. CDR1 is SGHTA, CDR2 FQGNSA, per germline. DNA for the CDR3: TGTGCCAGCAGCTTAGTGGGACTAGCGGGGAATCAAGAGACCCAGTACTTC. This gives the protein CASSLVGLAGNQETQYF.

This clonotype has ten or more counts. V gene TRBV12-3 or TRBV12-4 combines with J gene TRBJ2-1; weak D call: TRBD2 (5 bases). The CDR3 extends over 16 amino acids. Trimming left V 6 bases short and J 7 bases short, with 22 bases between. The CDR3 DNA reads TGTGCCAGCAGCCACTCCTGGGTGAGGGAAGAAAATGAGCAGTTCTTC. It is translated as CASSHSWVREENEQFF.

This clonotype was seen at least ten times. The CDR3 nucleotides are TGTGCCAGCAGCTGGGGCAGCACAGATACGCAGTATTTT. This codes for CASSWGSTDTQYF. The chain recombines TRBV7-9 with TRBJ2-3, with a tentative D call TRBD1 (5 bases). The CDR3 has 13 residues. V was cut by 4 bases and J by 0 bases, with 5 bases left in between. Germline assignment: CDR1 SEHNR and CDR2 FQNEAQ (reference sequence).

This clonotype was observed at least ten times. The gene calls are TRBV6-5 and TRBJ1-5; a possible D gene is TRBD1 (6 bases). CDR1 MNHEY and CDR2 SVGAGI come from the germline V gene. The CDR3 length is 15 residues. Trimming stripped 3 bases from V and 0 bases from J, with 9 bases between. The CDR3 reads CASSYTGNSNQPQHF. CDR3 nucleotide sequence: TGTGCCAGCAGTTATACAGGGAATAGCAATCAGCCCCAGCATTTT.

This clonotype was detected many times. V gene TRBV10-2 combines with J gene TRBJ2-1; 14 bases are shared with TRBD2. CDR3 size: 14 residues. Per the germline V gene, CDR1 is WSHSY and CDR2 is SAAADI. The V and J ends lost 4 bases and 7 bases, in that order; junction bases with no gene match: 0. The CDR3 reads CASSGTSGGNEQFF. The CDR3 DNA reads TGCGCCAGCAGTGGGACTAGCGGGGGGAATGAGCAGTTCTTC.

This clonotype was counted ten times or more. This rearrangement joins TRBV5-1 to TRBJ1-5; D call uncertain. Between the trimmed V and J ends, which lost 0 bases and 7 bases, there was a span of 11 bases. The CDR3 consists of 14 residues. The germline V gene encodes CDR1 SGHRS and CDR2 YFSETQ. The CDR3 region is CASSLGGLGQPQHF. Here the CDR3 DNA reads TGCGCCAGCAGCTTGGGCGGATTGGGCCAGCCCCAGCATTTT.

The sample holds many counts of this clonotype. The J gene is TRBJ1-2, the V gene TRBV20-1; TRBD1 might be the D (6 bases). Germline CDR1 is DFQATT and CDR2 is SNEGSKA (reference sequence). CDR3 size: 14 residues. The ends were cut back, 1 base at V and 4 bases at J, with 13 bases in the middle. The CDR3 is CSARVPGASYGYTF. The CDR3 bases are TGCAGTGCTAGAGTCCCAGGGGCCTCCTATGGCTACACCTTC.

There are many counts of this clonotype. The genes are TRBV4-1 and TRBJ1-4; TRBD1 matches at 8 bases. Germline CDR1 is MGHRA and CDR2 is YSYEKL. This CDR3 has 16 amino acids. V trimming: 1 base; J trimming: 8 bases; junction bases outside the gene matches: 9. In DNA form, the CDR3 reads TGCGCCAGCAGCCAAGGGACAGGGTGGTTTGAAGAAAAACTGTTTTTT. This gives the protein CASSQGTGWFEEKLFF.

This clonotype was found many times. The V call is TRBV7-2, the J call TRBJ2-3; TRBD2 aligns across 8 bases. This CDR3 contains 16 residues. V lost 7 bases and J lost 5; bases outside the gene matches: 14. Germline CDR1 reads SGHTA; CDR2 reads FQGNSA. CDR3 sequence (DNA): TGTGCCAGCACCCCTTATAACGGGGGGGCACGAGATACGCAGTATTTT. Protein product: CASTPYNGGARDTQYF.

This chain uses TRBV7-2 with TRBJ2-3; D may be TRBD2 (6 bases). With 5 bases removed from V and 3 bases from J, the gap between germline ends came to 15 bases. Germline CDR1 is SGHTA and CDR2 is FQGNSA. There are 15 residues in the CDR3. CDR3 sequence: CASSQTRGATDTQYF. As DNA, the CDR3 is TGTGCCAGCAGCCAGACTAGAGGGGCGACAGATACGCAGTATTTT.

This clonotype was recorded many times. J is TRBJ1-1 and V is TRBV3-1, with TRBD1 as a possible D gene (5 bases). V was shortened by 4 bases and J by 6 bases, with 12 bases between the two germline ends. CDR1 and CDR2 (germline): LGHDT, YNNKEL (reference sequence). The CDR3 has 13 residues. This chain's CDR3 is CASSLNLGAEAFF. In nucleotides, the CDR3 is TGTGCCAGCAGCCTTAACTTAGGGGCTGAAGCTTTCTTT.

This clonotype was seen many times. This sequence joins TRBV6-1 and TRBJ2-3; weak D call: TRBD2 (7 bases). The germline V gene has CDR1 MNHNS and CDR2 SASEGT. V gave up 6 bases and J gave up 4 bases, with 17 bases separating them. The CDR3 totals 15 residues. This CDR3 is CASSPQGGGPDTQYF. In DNA form, the CDR3 reads TGTGCCAGCAGCCCACAAGGGGGGGGACCAGATACGCAGTATTTT.

Of note for this clonotype: This sequence may be a read error, since a much larger clone differs from it by one base. This rearrangement joins TRBV6-1 to TRBJ1-2, with a weak D call TRBD1 (5 bases). Germline CDR1 and CDR2: MNHNS and SASEGT. This CDR3 contains 13 residues. With 6 bases removed from V and 6 bases from J, the gap between germline ends came to 14 bases. The CDR3 coding sequence is TGTGCCAGCAGCCTTAAAGGGGCGCATGGCTACACCTTC. As protein: CASSLKGAHGYTF.

Of note for this clonotype: A much more abundant neighbour one base away suggests this may be a read error. V usage is TRBV3-1 and J usage is TRBJ2-6; 13 bases align to TRBD2. The CDR3 contains 17 residues. V was clipped by 6 bases and J by 2 bases; unmatched bases: 4. The germline V gene has CDR1 LGHDT and CDR2 YNNKEL (reference sequence). The CDR3 loop reads CASSTSGGAPGANVLTF. DNA of the CDR3: TGTGCCAGCAGTACTAGCGGGGGGGCCCCTGGGGCCAACGTCCTGACTTTC.

This clonotype ranks as medium-sized (0.01 to 0.1%). V and J are TRBV19 and TRBJ2-2; a possible D gene is TRBD2 (5 bases). The CDR3 length is 14 residues. The ends were cut back, 3 bases at V and 5 bases at J, with 10 bases in the middle. In germline, CDR1 is LNHDA, CDR2 SQIVND (reference sequence). CDR3 coding DNA: TGTGCCAGTAGTATTAGCGTCTTGACCGGGGAGCTGTTTTTT. It yields the protein CASSISVLTGELFF.

This clonotype has just a few counts. V and J are TRBV11-3 and TRBJ2-3; TRBD1 aligns across 11 bases. The germline CDR1 and CDR2 sequences are SGHNT and YENEEA. V shed 4 bases, J shed 2 bases, and the junction held 17 bases outside the gene matches. The CDR3 has 20 residues. The CDR3 DNA reads as TGTGCCAGCAGCTCCGGGACAGGGGGGATAGGTGGTCGATTCACAGATACGCAGTATTTT. It yields the protein CASSSGTGGIGGRFTDTQYF. The whole variable domain, filled in from reference TRBV11-3 and TRBJ2-3, reads EAGVVQSPRYKIIEKKQPVAFWCNPISGHNTLYWYLQNLGQGPELLIRYENEEAVDDSQLPKDRFSAERLKGVDSTLKIQPAELGDSAVYLCASSSGTGGIGGRFTDTQYFGPGTRLTVL.

In this sample, this clonotype turned up many times. The chain uses TRBV5-1 and TRBJ2-1; D is possibly TRBD2 (6 bases). CDR1 and CDR2 (germline): SGHRS, YFSETQ. The CDR3 runs to 15 residues. The V gene lost 2 bases and the J gene lost 6 bases, with 15 bases spanning the gap. The CDR3 sequence: CASSFTGDWVNEQFF. The CDR3 DNA reads TGCGCCAGCAGCTTTACGGGGGACTGGGTCAATGAGCAGTTCTTC.

This clonotype was recorded at least ten times. This chain uses TRBV27 with TRBJ1-1; 8 positions agree with TRBD1. The trim removed 7 bases at V and 4 bases at J, leaving 5 bases unmatched. CDR3 length equals 13 residues. CDR1 MNHEY and CDR2 SMNVEV come from the germline V gene (reference sequence). CDR3 sequence (DNA): TGTGCCAGCAAAGGACAGGGCGGCACTGAAGCTTTCTTT. Its protein product is CASKGQGGTEAFF.